This T cell receptor (beta chain) was recorded in a study of T cells in tuberculosis. Study context: T cells were selected with CD1B tetramers loaded with glucose monomycolate. Study results and caveats: Smaller distances to GMM-specific TCRs suggested their expansion in active tuberculosis. Shorter CDR3-alpha in active tuberculosis partly drove smaller distances.

This clone was seen just once. No antigen is known for it. Clones were sequenced by immunoSEQ multiplex PCR, and TCRdb holds only the in-frame ones, with some missing. The table includes tens of thousands of clones, around 90% detected once. As to time point: new active TB diagnosis, blood taken before or within 7 days of starting treatment. V lost 4 bases and J 0 bases, leaving 10 bases between the germline ends. From germline, CDR1 is SGDLS and CDR2 YYNGEE. The CDR3 sequence is 14 residues long. The material sequenced was PBMCs, taken at tuberculosis diagnosis. V and J are TRBV9 and TRBJ1-1; D is uncertain. This TCR was sampled from an adult with tuberculosis. The CDR3, as DNA: TGTGCCAGCAGCCCGCGGGAGATGAACACTGAAGCTTTCTTT. It specifies CASSPREMNTEAFF.